This T cell receptor (beta chain) comes out of a study of EBV T-cell therapy then PD-1 blockade in nasopharyngeal carcinoma. This CDR3 is 15 amino acids long. Trimming pared 0 bases from V and 7 bases from J, leaving 13 bases between. Germline CDR1 reads LGHNA; CDR2 reads YSLEER. Points on this clone: What it binds is not known.

Assay used: immunoSEQ multiplex PCR; TCRdb lists only in-frame clones, some missing. The data hold approximately 23,000 clones, with roughly four fifths observed a single time. Treatment of the sample: AdE1-LMPpoly-expanded autologous EBV-specific T-cell therapy followed by anti-PD-1 nivolumab. The specimen comprised CD8+ T cells from blood, sampled at day -245 from a patient whose treatment included autologous EBV-specific T cells and nivolumab. This clonotype was sampled from a middle-aged man with nasopharyngeal carcinoma. The chain has TRBV4-3 and TRBJ1-5; D perhaps matches TRBD1 (5 bases). CDR3 coding DNA: TGCGCCAGCAGCCAAGATTCTGGCAGGGCCCAGCCCCAGCATTTT. It is translated as CASSQDSGRAQPQHF.